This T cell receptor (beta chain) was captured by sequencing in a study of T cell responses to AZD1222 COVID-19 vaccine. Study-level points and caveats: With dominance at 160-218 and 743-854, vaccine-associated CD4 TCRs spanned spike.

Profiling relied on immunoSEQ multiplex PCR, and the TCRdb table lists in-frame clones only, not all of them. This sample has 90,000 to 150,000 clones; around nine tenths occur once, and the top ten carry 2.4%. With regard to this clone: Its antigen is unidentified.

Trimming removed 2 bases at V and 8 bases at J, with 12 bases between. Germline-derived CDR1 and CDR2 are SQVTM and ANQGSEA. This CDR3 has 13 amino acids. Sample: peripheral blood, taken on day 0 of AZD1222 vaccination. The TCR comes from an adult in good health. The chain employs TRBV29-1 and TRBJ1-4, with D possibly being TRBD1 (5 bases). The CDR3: CSVEQRGGEKLFF. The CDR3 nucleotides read TGCAGCGTTGAACAAAGGGGTGGCGAAAAACTGTTTTTT.